The rows below give T cell receptor beta chains drawn from one sample of a study of technical replicates of blood from a few donors. Sequencing used immunoSEQ multiplex PCR; TCRdb keeps in-frame clones, though not all of them. The sample contains approximately 84,000 clones, about 98% of which appear only once. Sequenced material: T cells isolated from PBMCs. These TCRs come from a human donor in good health. Both conserved end residues are part of each CDR3. The order of the fields is V gene, D gene, clone size, J gene, CDR3 protein, CDR3 DNA. A D gene is named only where the DNA matches it firmly. The listing skips clone size in some rows; elsewhere it reads once, few, many or a size class.

>TRBV12-5|TRBD1|.|TRBJ1-5
CASGDLWTPLRGYSNQPQHF
TGTGCTAGTGGAGACCTTTGGACACCCCTCAGGGGGTATAGCAATCAGCCCCAGCATTTT
>TRBV7-9|.|.|TRBJ2-5
CASSRGGETQYF
TGTGCCAGCAGCCGGGGTGGGGAGACCCAGTACTTC
>TRBV7-6|TRBD1|.|TRBJ2-5
CASSRKIGTGLETQYF
TGTGCCAGCAGCCGAAAGATTGGGACAGGGTTAGAGACCCAGTACTTC
>TRBV9|.|.|TRBJ1-3
CASSLQHSGNTIYF
TGTGCCAGCAGCCTACAGCACTCTGGAAACACCATATATTTT
>TRBV18|.|once|TRBJ2-7
CASSSQGRPTYEQYF
TGTGCCAGCTCATCTCAGGGGAGACCAACCTACGAGCAGTACTTC
>TRBV7-9|TRBD2|.|TRBJ2-2
CASSLARGRGVDTGELFF
TGTGCCAGCAGCTTAGCGCGAGGGCGGGGGGTTGACACCGGGGAGCTGTTTTTT
>TRBV7-9|TRBD2|.|TRBJ2-3
CASSTLSAGSTDTQYF
TGTGCCAGCAGCACGTTATCAGCGGGAAGCACAGATACGCAGTATTTT
>TRBV7-9|.|.|TRBJ1-2
CASSLGLTNYGYTF
TGTGCCAGCAGCTTAGGTCTAACTAACTATGGCTACACCTTC
>TRBV7-9|.|.|TRBJ1-3
CASSLAVRRGSSGNTIYF
TGTGCCAGCAGCTTAGCCGTTAGGAGGGGCTCCTCTGGAAACACCATATATTTT
>TRBV6-5|TRBD1|.|TRBJ1-2
CASSYSDRATYGYTF
TGTGCCAGCAGTTACTCGGACAGGGCAACCTATGGCTACACCTTC
>TRBV30|.|.|TRBJ1-1
CAWNRGASTEAFF
TGTGCCTGGAATCGGGGGGCATCCACTGAAGCTTTCTTT
>TRBV14|.|.|TRBJ1-4
CASSSGVLDEKLFF
TGTGCCAGCAGCTCGGGTGTGCTAGATGAAAAACTGTTTTTT
>TRBV18|.|.|TRBJ1-4
CASSPGRGNEKLFF
TGTGCCAGCTCACCCGGACGGGGGAATGAAAAACTGTTTTTT
>TRBV9|.|once|TRBJ1-2
CASSVLANYGYTF
TGTGCCAGCAGCGTACTAGCTAACTATGGCTACACCTTC
>TRBV30|TRBD1|.|TRBJ1-1
CAWSPGQGGTEAFF
TGTGCCTGGAGCCCGGGACAGGGGGGCACTGAAGCTTTCTTT
>TRBV4-1|TRBD2|.|TRBJ2-2
CASRLIGVGTSGRAGELFF
TGCGCCAGCAGACTAATTGGGGTCGGGACTAGCGGGAGGGCCGGGGAGCTGTTTTTT
>TRBV7-9|.|.|TRBJ1-2
CASSPRYDSPSYGYTF
TGTGCCAGCAGCCCCCGTTATGATAGCCCCTCCTATGGCTACACCTTC
>TRBV7-9|TRBD2|.|TRBJ2-1
CASSSPLLAGYNEQFF
TGTGCCAGCAGCTCCCCCCTACTAGCGGGTTACAATGAGCAGTTCTTC
>TRBV19|.|.|TRBJ1-1
CASSKSGRGTEAFF
TGTGCCAGTAGTAAGTCCGGGAGAGGAACTGAAGCTTTCTTT
>TRBV2|TRBD1|.|TRBJ2-1
CASRNRGPSYNEQFF
TGTGCCAGCAGGAACAGGGGTCCTTCCTACAATGAGCAGTTCTTC
>TRBV4-1|.|.|TRBJ1-2
CASSQDVQGPFGYTF
TGCGCCAGCAGCCAAGATGTACAGGGACCCTTTGGCTACACCTTC
>TRBV7-3|.|.|TRBJ2-5
CASSPTRRDETQYF
TGTGCCAGCAGCCCAACCCGCCGAGATGAGACCCAGTACTTC
>TRBV5-5|.|.|TRBJ1-1
CASSISRAAEAFF
TGTGCCAGCAGCATCTCCAGGGCCGCTGAAGCTTTCTTT
>TRBV28|TRBD1|.|TRBJ2-1
CASSPPDRAAYNEQFF
TGTGCCAGCTCCCCGCCGGACAGGGCAGCCTACAATGAGCAGTTCTTC
>TRBV7-2|.|.|TRBJ1-5
CASSWRGGGQPQHF
TGTGCCAGCAGCTGGAGGGGGGGCGGTCAGCCCCAGCATTTT
>TRBV19|.|.|TRBJ2-7
CASRRMGQGWDEQYF
TGTGCCTCAAGGAGAATGGGGCAGGGGTGGGACGAGCAGTACTTC
>TRBV28|.|.|TRBJ1-5
CASSLRQTKSDQPQHF
TGTGCCAGCAGTTTGCGACAGACAAAAAGTGATCAGCCCCAGCATTTT
>TRBV27|TRBD1|.|TRBJ1-2
CASSLSARQGPPGGYTF
TGTGCCAGCAGTTTATCGGCAAGACAGGGCCCTCCCGGGGGCTACACCTTC
>TRBV4-1|.|.|TRBJ2-7
CASSQSRGLVYEQYF
TGCGCCAGCAGCCAATCAAGAGGACTTGTCTACGAGCAGTACTTC
>TRBV5-5|TRBD2|.|TRBJ2-1
CASSLFLASGNNEQFF
TGTGCCAGCAGCTTGTTTCTGGCTAGCGGAAACAATGAGCAGTTCTTC
>TRBV5-1|.|.|TRBJ2-3
CASFSGTRPDTQYF
TGCGCCAGCTTCTCGGGGACAAGGCCAGATACGCAGTATTTT
>TRBV27|.|.|TRBJ2-1
CASSLSPSSYNEQFF
TGTGCCAGCAGTCTCTCGCCGAGCTCCTACAATGAGCAGTTCTTC
>TRBV4-1|.|.|TRBJ2-5
CASRGPRQETQYF
TGCGCCAGCAGGGGCCCAAGGCAAGAGACCCAGTACTTC
>TRBV19|.|.|TRBJ1-1
CASSGGNTEAFF
TGTGCCAGTAGCGGGGGGAACACTGAAGCTTTCTTT
>TRBV11-2|TRBD2|.|TRBJ2-3
CASSLVLAGADTQYF
TGTGCCAGCAGCTTAGTCCTAGCGGGAGCAGATACGCAGTATTTT
>TRBV12-2|.|.|TRBJ1-4
CASRLAKRGGKLFF
TGTGCAAGTCGCTTAGCGAAGCGAGGGGGAAAACTGTTTTTT